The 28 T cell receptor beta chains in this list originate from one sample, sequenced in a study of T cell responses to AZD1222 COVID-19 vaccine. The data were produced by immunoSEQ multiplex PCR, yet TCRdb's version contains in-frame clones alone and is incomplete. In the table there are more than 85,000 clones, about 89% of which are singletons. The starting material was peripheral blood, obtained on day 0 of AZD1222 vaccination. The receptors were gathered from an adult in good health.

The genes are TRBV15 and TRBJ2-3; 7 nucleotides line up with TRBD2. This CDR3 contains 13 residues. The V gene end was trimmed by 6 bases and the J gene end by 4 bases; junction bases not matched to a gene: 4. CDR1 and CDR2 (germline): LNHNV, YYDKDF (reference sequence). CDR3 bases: TGTGCCACCAGGGCGGGAGTCGCAGATACGCAGTATTTT. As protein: CATRAGVADTQYF. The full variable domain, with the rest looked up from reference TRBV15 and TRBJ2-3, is DAMVIQNPRYQVTQFGKPVTLSCSQTLNHNVMYWYQQKSSQAPKLLFHYYDKDFNNEADTPDNFQSRRPNTSFCFLDIRSPGLGDTAMYLCATRAGVADTQYFGPGTRLTVL.

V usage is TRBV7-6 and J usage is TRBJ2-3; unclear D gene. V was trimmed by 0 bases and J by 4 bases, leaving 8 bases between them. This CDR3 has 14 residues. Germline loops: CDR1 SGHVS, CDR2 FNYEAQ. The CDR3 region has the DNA TGTGCCAGCAGCTTAGCGCATAAAGCAGATACGCAGTATTTT. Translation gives CASSLAHKADTQYF.

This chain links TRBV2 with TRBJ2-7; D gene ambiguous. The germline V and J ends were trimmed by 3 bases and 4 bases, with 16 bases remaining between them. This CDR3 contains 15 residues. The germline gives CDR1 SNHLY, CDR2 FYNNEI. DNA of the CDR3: TGTGCCAGCAGTGATCTCCCCATCCCAGTATACGAGCAGTACTTC. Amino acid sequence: CASSDLPIPVYEQYF.

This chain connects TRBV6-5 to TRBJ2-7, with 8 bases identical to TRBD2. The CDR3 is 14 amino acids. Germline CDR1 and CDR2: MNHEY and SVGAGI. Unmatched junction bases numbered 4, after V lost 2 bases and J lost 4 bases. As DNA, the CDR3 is TGTGCCAGCAGTTACGATAGCGGGGCGTACGAGCAGTACTTC. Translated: CASSYDSGAYEQYF.

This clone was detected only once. Written as DNA, the CDR3 is TGTGCCAGTAGTAGGACTTCGGGAGCCTACGAGCAGTACTTC. It is translated as CASSRTSGAYEQYF. This rearrangement joins TRBV19 to TRBJ2-7; D perhaps matches TRBD2 (6 bases). Germline-derived CDR1 and CDR2 are LNHDA and SQIVND (reference sequence). CDR3 size: 14 residues. V lost 4 bases, J lost 2 bases, and 12 bases lay in between.

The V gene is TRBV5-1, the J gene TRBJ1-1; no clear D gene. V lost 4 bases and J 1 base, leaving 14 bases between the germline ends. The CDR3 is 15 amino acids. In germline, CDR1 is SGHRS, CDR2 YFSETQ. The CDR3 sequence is CASSPGSLGNTEAFF. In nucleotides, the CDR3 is TGCGCCAGCAGCCCCGGGTCTCTCGGGAACACTGAAGCTTTCTTT.

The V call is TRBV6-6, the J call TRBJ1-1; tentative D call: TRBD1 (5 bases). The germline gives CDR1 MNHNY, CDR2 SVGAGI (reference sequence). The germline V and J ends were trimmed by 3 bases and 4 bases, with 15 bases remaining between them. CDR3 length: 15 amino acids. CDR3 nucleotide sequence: TGTGCCAGCAGTTATTCAGAGGGGTTTGGCACTGAAGCTTTCTTT. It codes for CASSYSEGFGTEAFF.

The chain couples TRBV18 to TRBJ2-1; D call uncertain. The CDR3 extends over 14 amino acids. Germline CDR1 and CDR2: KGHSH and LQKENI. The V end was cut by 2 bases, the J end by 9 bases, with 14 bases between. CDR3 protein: CASSPEVGVAEQFF. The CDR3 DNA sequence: TGTGCCAGCTCACCAGAGGTAGGTGTCGCTGAGCAGTTCTTC.

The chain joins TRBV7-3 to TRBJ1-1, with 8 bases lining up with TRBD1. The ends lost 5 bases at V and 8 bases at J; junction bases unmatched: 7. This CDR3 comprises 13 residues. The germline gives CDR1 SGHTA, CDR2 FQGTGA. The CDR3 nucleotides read TGTGCCAGCAGCCCCAGACAGGGGAGCGAAGCTTTCTTT. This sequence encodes CASSPRQGSEAFF.

The CDR3 loop is CASSQGPGDQPQHF. In nucleotides, the CDR3 is TGCGCCAGCAGCCAAGGCCCTGGGGATCAGCCCCAGCATTTT. This chain joins TRBV4-1 and TRBJ1-5; no definite D call. CDR3 length equals 14 residues. Germline loops: CDR1 MGHRA, CDR2 YSYEKL. V was shortened by 1 base and J by 5 bases, with 9 bases between the two germline ends.

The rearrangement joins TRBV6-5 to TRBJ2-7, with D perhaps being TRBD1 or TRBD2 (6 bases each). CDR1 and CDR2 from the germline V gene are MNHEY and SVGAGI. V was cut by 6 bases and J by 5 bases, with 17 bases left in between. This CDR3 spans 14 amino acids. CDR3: CASSYDRGRNEQYF. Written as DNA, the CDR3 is TGTGCCAGCAGCTACGACCGGGGGCGGAACGAGCAGTACTTC.

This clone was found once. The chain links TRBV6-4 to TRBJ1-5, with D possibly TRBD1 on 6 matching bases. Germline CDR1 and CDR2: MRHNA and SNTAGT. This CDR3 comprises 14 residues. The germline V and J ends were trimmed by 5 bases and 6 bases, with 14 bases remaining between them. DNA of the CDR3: TGTGCCAGCAGTATGGGCGGGGGCGGTCAGCCCCAGCATTTT. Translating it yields CASSMGGGGQPQHF.

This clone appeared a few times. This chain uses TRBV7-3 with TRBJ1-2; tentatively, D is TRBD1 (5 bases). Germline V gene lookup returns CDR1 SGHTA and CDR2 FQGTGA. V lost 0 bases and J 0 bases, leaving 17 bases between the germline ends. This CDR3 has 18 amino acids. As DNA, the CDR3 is TGTGCCAGCAGCTTAACAGGGACGGAGGCATTAGCTAACTATGGCTACACCTTC. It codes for CASSLTGTEALANYGYTF. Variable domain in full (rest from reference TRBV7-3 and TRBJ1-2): GAGVSQTPSNKVTEKGKYVELRCDPISGHTALYWYRQSLGQGPEFLIYFQGTGAADDSGLPNDRFFAVRPEGSVSTLKIQRTERGDSAVYLCASSLTGTEALANYGYTFGSGTRLTVV.

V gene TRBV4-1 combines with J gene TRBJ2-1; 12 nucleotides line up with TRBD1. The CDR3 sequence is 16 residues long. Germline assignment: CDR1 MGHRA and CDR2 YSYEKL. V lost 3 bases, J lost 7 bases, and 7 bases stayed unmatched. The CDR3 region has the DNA TGCGCCAGCAGCCAGGGGTGGGGACAGGGGGCGAATGAGCAGTTCTTC. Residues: CASSQGWGQGANEQFF.

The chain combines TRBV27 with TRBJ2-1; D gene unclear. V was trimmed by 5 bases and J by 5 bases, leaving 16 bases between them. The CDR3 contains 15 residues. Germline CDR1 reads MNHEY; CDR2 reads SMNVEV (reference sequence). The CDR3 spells CASSGSAYNDNEQFF. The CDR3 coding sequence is TGTGCCAGCAGTGGGTCGGCGTATAATGACAATGAGCAGTTCTTC.

In nucleotides, the CDR3 is TGTGCCAGCAGCCCGCTAGCGACTACCTACGAGCAGTACTTC. Translation gives CASSPLATTYEQYF. V and J are TRBV5-4 and TRBJ2-7, with D perhaps matching TRBD2 (6 bases). The V and J ends lost 4 bases and 2 bases respectively, with 13 bases between them. The CDR3 runs 14 residues. Germline V gene data show CDR1 as SGHNT and CDR2 as YYREEE (reference sequence).

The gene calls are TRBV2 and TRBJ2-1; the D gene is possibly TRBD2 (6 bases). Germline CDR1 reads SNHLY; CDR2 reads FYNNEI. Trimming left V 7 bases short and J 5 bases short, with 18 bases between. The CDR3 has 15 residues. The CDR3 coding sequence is TGTGCCAGCACCATCGGAGGGAGTGTCCACAATGAGCAGTTCTTC. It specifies CASTIGGSVHNEQFF.

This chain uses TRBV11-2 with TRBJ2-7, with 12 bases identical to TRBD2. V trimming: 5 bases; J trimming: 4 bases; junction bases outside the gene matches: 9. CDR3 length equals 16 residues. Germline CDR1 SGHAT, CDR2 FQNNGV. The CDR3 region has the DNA TGTGCCAGCAGCCCAATACTAGCGGGGGGCCGGTACGAGCAGTACTTC. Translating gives CASSPILAGGRYEQYF.

Written as DNA, the CDR3 is TGTGCCAGCAGTGAAGGCCAGGGAGGCCTTTATGGCTACACCTTC. This sequence encodes CASSEGQGGLYGYTF. This chain uses TRBV6-1 with TRBJ1-2; maybe TRBD1 (5 bases). Germline CDR1 is MNHNS and CDR2 is SASEGT. V was shortened by 1 base and J by 5 bases, with 14 bases between the two germline ends. The CDR3 contains 15 residues.

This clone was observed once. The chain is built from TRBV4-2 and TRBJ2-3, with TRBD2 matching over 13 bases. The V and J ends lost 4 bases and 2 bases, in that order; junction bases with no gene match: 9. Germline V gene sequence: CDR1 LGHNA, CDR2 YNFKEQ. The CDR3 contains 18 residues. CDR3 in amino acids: CASSRGTSGEFYTDTQYF. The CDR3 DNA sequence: TGTGCCAGCAGCCGCGGGACTAGCGGGGAGTTTTACACAGATACGCAGTATTTT.

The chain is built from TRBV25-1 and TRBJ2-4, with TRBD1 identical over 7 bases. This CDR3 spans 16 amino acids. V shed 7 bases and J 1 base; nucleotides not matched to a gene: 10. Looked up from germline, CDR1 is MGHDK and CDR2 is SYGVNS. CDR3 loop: CASTYKGALAKNIQYF. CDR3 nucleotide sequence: TGTGCCAGCACTTATAAGGGGGCCCTGGCCAAAAACATTCAGTACTTC.

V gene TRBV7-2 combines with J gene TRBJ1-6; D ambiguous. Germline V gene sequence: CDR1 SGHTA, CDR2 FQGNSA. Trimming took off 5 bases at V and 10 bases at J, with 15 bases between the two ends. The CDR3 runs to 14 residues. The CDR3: CASSIGYGVSPLHF. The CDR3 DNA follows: TGTGCCAGCAGCATAGGGTATGGGGTGTCACCCCTCCACTTT.

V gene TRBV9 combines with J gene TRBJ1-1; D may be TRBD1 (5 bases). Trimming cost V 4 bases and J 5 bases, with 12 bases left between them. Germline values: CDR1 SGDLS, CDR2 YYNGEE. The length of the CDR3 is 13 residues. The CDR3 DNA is TGTGCCAGCAGCCTCTATGAGGGGACTGAAGCTTTCTTT. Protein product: CASSLYEGTEAFF. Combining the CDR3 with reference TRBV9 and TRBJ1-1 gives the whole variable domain DSGVTQTPKHLITATGQRVTLRCSPRSGDLSVYWYQQSLDQGLQFLIQYYNGEERAKGNILERFSAQQFPDLHSELNLSSLELGDSALYFCASSLYEGTEAFFGQGTRLTVV.

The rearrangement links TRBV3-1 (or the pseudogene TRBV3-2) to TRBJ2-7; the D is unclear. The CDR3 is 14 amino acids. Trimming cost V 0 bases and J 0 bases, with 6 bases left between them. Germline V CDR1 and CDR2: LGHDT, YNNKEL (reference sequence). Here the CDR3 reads CASSQDGASYEQYF. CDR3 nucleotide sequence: TGTGCCAGCAGCCAAGATGGTGCCTCCTACGAGCAGTACTTC.

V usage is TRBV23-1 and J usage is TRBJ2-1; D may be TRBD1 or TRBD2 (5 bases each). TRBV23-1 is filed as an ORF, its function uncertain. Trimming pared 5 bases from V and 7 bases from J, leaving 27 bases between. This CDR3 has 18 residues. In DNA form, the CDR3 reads TGCGCCAGCAGTAATGTTTTTGGGGCGGGTTGGGGAAATAATGAGCAGTTCTTC. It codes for CASSNVFGAGWGNNEQFF.

For the CDR3, the DNA is TGTGCCAGCAGTTTACAGGGGCGGGGGGAGACCCAGTACTTC. It is translated as CASSLQGRGETQYF. The V and J genes are TRBV28 and TRBJ2-5; tentatively, D is TRBD2 (7 bases). The V end lost 2 bases, the J end lost 5 bases, and 12 bases lay between the germline ends. Germline CDR1 is MDHEN and CDR2 is SYDVKM. The CDR3 covers 14 residues. Combining the CDR3 with reference TRBV28 and TRBJ2-5 gives the whole variable domain DVKVTQSSRYLVKRTGEKVFLECVQDMDHENMFWYRQDPGLGLRLIYFSYDVKMKEKGDIPEGYSVSREKKERFSLILESASTNQTSMYLCASSLQGRGETQYFGPGTRLLVL.

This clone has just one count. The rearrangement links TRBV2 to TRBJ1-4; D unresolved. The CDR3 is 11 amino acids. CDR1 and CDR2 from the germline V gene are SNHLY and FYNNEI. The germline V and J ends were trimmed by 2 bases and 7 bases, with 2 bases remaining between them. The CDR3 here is CASSESEKLFF. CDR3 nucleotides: TGTGCCAGCAGTGAATCTGAAAAACTGTTTTTT.

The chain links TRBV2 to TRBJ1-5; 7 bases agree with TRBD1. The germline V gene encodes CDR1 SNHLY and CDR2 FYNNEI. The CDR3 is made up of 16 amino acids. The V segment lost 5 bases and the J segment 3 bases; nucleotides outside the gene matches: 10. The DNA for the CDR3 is TGTGCCAGCAGTCTCGACAGGGTGGCACTCAATCAGCCCCAGCATTTT. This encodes CASSLDRVALNQPQHF.